Here is one T cell receptor beta chain with its context. These data are taken from a study of blood T cell repertoires in COVID-19. Assay used: immunoSEQ multiplex PCR; TCRdb lists only in-frame clones, some missing. The sample lists about 490,000 clones, 80% to 90% occurring once. CDR3 length equals 11 residues. The V end lost 0 bases, the J end lost 7 bases, and 3 bases lay between the germline ends. Germline CDR1 MNHEY, CDR2 SVGAGI. The sequencing input was peripheral blood. The chain carries TRBV6-5 and TRBJ2-5, with D uncertain. This TCR was sampled from a human donor in a cohort sampled during active COVID-19. The CDR3 sequence is CASSYSGTQYF. The CDR3 nucleotides are TGTGCCAGCAGTTACTCCGGGACCCAGTACTTC.